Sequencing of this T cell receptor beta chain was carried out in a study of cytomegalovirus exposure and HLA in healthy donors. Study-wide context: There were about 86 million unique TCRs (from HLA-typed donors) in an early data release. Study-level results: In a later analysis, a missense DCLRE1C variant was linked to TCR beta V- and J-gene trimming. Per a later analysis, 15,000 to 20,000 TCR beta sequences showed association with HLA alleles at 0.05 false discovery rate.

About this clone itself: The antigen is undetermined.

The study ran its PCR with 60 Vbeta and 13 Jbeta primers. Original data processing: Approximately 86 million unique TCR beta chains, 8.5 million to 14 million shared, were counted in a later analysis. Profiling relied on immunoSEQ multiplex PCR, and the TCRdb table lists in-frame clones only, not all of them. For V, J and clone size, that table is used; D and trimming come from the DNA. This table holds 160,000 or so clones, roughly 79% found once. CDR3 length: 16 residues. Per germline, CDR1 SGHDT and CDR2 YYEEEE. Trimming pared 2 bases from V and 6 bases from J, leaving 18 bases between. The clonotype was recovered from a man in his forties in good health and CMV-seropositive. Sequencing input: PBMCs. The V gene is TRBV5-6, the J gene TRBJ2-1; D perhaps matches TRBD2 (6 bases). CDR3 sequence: CASSLRMGGPSNEQFF. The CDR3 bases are TGTGCCAGCAGCTTAAGGATGGGAGGCCCCTCCAATGAGCAGTTCTTC.